This T cell receptor beta chain was sequenced for a study of blood T cells in healthy people across ages. Looking at the study overall: Roughly one uniquely barcoded beta molecule per two T cells was captured. Findings and limits, study-wide: Aged donors had fewer naive CD4+ cells and lower diversity than long-lived donors.

Looked up from germline, CDR1 is MNHNY and CDR2 is SVGAGI (reference sequence). The CDR3 has 12 residues. The V end lost 8 bases, the J end lost 2 bases, and 7 bases lay between the germline ends. For this clonotype: The antigen remains unidentified.

A second PCR, run for roughly 7 to 11 cycles, used a sample-barcoded 5' primer plus a J-beta primer mix. A template-switch adaptor containing 12 random nucleotides labeled each cDNA molecule. From the 5' RACE reads, TCRdb called clonotypes with MiXCR, one entry per CDR3 protein. The top ten hold about 20% of the sample, which has roughly 800,000 distinct CDR3 sequences, over 45% seen once. Caucasian, healthy and from Russia, the donors were aged between roughly 6 and 95. The sequence came from a man younger than 40 in good health. Input material: blood. V and J are TRBV6-6 and TRBJ2-1, with D unclear. The CDR3 coding sequence is TGTGCCAGCCAGGAGCCCTACAATGAGCAGTTCTTC. Its protein is CASQEPYNEQFF.